Presented here are 26 T cell receptor beta chains from one specimen sequenced in a study of T cell changes during pregnancy in multiple sclerosis. Profiling relied on immunoSEQ multiplex PCR, and the TCRdb table lists in-frame clones only, not all of them. The sample records 40,000 to 50,000 clones, approximately 94% being singletons. The source was CD8+ T cells from peripheral blood mononuclear cells, collected in the first trimester of pregnancy. These receptors originate from a female donor with multiple sclerosis, enrolled in a pregnancy study.

The genes are TRBV5-5 and TRBJ1-5, with unresolved D. The CDR3 has 14 residues. The germline gives CDR1 SGHKS, CDR2 YYEKEE (reference sequence). The germline V and J ends were trimmed by 4 bases and 0 bases, with 8 bases remaining between them. CDR3 sequence reads: CASSPEFSNQPQHF. In DNA form, the CDR3 reads TGTGCCAGCAGCCCTGAGTTTAGCAATCAGCCCCAGCATTTT.

This clone has a handful of counts. The J gene is TRBJ2-1, the V gene TRBV7-6, with D perhaps TRBD1 (6 bases). Germline CDR1 SGHVS, CDR2 FNYEAQ. The CDR3 consists of 16 residues. V was cut by 3 bases and J by 3 bases, with 15 bases left in between. In DNA, the CDR3 is TGTGCCAGCAGCTTTCTGACAGGAGACTACTACAATGAGCAGTTCTTC. It codes for CASSFLTGDYYNEQFF.

The J gene is TRBJ2-1, the V gene TRBV6-1; D not certain. The germline CDR1 and CDR2 sequences are MNHNS and SASEGT. This CDR3 is 13 amino acids long. The germline V and J ends were trimmed by 2 bases and 4 bases, with 6 bases remaining between them. The CDR3 loop reads CASSESRYNEQFF. The CDR3 DNA sequence: TGTGCCAGCAGTGAATCCCGTTACAATGAGCAGTTCTTC.

The chain combines TRBV6-5 with TRBJ2-3; TRBD2 might be the D (6 bases). The V gene's germline CDR1 is MNHEY and CDR2 SVGAGI. Trimming shortened V by 4 bases and J by 5 bases, and 13 bases separated the two germline ends. The CDR3 is 14 amino acids. CDR3 sequence: CASSSRLVGDTQYF. CDR3 sequence (DNA): TGTGCCAGCAGTTCCAGACTAGTCGGAGATACGCAGTATTTT.

The rearrangement links TRBV28 to TRBJ1-1; TRBD1 matches at 8 bases. This CDR3 is built from 14 residues. Trimming removed 5 bases from V and 1 base from J; junction bases left unmatched: 3. CDR1 is MDHEN and CDR2 is SYDVKM in the germline V gene. CDR3 coding DNA: TGTGCCAGCAGTCCTGGACAGGGGAACACTGAAGCTTTCTTT. Its translation is CASSPGQGNTEAFF.

The sample holds one count of this clone. V and J are TRBV7-8 and TRBJ2-2; 12 bases are a match to TRBD2. The CDR3 contains 15 residues. V shed 3 bases and J 8 bases; nucleotides not matched to a gene: 4. From germline, CDR1 is SGHVS and CDR2 FQNEAQ. The DNA for the CDR3 is TGTGCCAGCAGCTTTCGGACTAGCGGGAAGGGGGAGCTGTTTTTT. As protein: CASSFRTSGKGELFF.

The V call is TRBV19, the J call TRBJ2-3; D is possibly TRBD1 (5 bases). The CDR3 is 21 residues long. Trimming shortened V by 2 bases and J by 3 bases, and 30 bases separated the two germline ends. Germline lookup yields CDR1 LNHDA and CDR2 SQIVND (reference sequence). CDR3 nucleotide sequence: TGTGCCAGTAGTATAACTTCTCTGTCCCCACAGGTAGCCCACGGAACAGATACGCAGTATTTT. Amino acids: CASSITSLSPQVAHGTDTQYF. The complete variable domain, with remaining parts taken from reference TRBV19 and TRBJ2-3, reads DGGITQSPKYLFRKEGQNVTLSCEQNLNHDAMYWYRQDPGQGLRLIYYSQIVNDFQKGDIAEGYSVSREKKESFPLTVTSAQKNPTAFYLCASSITSLSPQVAHGTDTQYFGPGTRLTVL.

The V gene is TRBV4-1, the J gene TRBJ1-5; D not resolved. Germline-derived CDR1 and CDR2 are MGHRA and YSYEKL. This CDR3 is 14 amino acids long. V lost 0 bases and J 7 bases, leaving 10 bases between the germline ends. DNA for the CDR3: TGCGCCAGCAGCCAAGATTCGGGGAAACAGCCCCAGCATTTT. This encodes CASSQDSGKQPQHF.

V gene TRBV7-9 combines with J gene TRBJ2-7; 7 positions agree with TRBD1. Germline V gene data show CDR1 as SEHNR and CDR2 as FQNEAQ (reference sequence). This CDR3 is built from 15 residues. V shed 5 bases and J 1 base; nucleotides not matched to a gene: 8. In DNA form, the CDR3 reads TGTGCCAGCAGCGGAATGACAGGGATGTCCTACGAGCAGTACTTC. Translating it yields CASSGMTGMSYEQYF.

This clone was picked up one time. This chain uses TRBV18 with TRBJ2-7; 10 nucleotides agree with TRBD1. V dropped 3 bases and J dropped 3; count of bases not matched to a gene: 5. Germline values: CDR1 KGHSH, CDR2 LQKENI. There are 15 residues in the CDR3. CDR3: CASSPGQGGGYEQYF. DNA of the CDR3: TGTGCCAGCTCACCCGGACAGGGGGGCGGCTACGAGCAGTACTTC.

The V call is TRBV29-1, the J call TRBJ2-7; a weak D match, TRBD2 (6 bases). This CDR3 comprises 16 residues. Germline CDR1 and CDR2: SQVTM and ANQGSEA. V shed 4 bases and J shed 3 bases, with 22 bases lying between them. The CDR3 DNA sequence: TGCAGCGTTGGATGGGTGGAGGACGGAGGGCACTACGAGCAGTACTTC. Translation: CSVGWVEDGGHYEQYF.

This clone has just one count. The gene calls are TRBV4-1 and TRBJ1-5; weak D call: TRBD1 (6 bases). The germline V and J ends were trimmed by 0 bases and 7 bases, with 10 bases remaining between them. CDR3 length equals 14 residues. The germline V gene encodes CDR1 MGHRA and CDR2 YSYEKL. The CDR3: CASSQETGRQPQHF. As DNA, the CDR3 is TGCGCCAGCAGCCAAGAGACAGGCCGCCAGCCCCAGCATTTT.

The chain is built from TRBV27 and TRBJ2-7, with 12 bases aligning to TRBD2. The CDR3 covers 13 residues. J gave up 2 bases and V 8 bases, and 1 base lay outside the gene matches. CDR1 is MNHEY and CDR2 is SMNVEV in the germline V gene (reference sequence). CDR3 bases: TGTGCCAGCGGACTAGCGGGGACCTACGAGCAGTACTTC. Protein: CASGLAGTYEQYF.

V is TRBV29-1 and J is TRBJ2-1; 10 bases align to TRBD2. V gave up 7 bases and J gave up 6 bases; unmatched junction bases: 6. The length of the CDR3 is 13 residues. Germline CDR1 reads SQVTM; CDR2 reads ANQGSEA. This CDR3 reads CSARTSGLNEQFF. The CDR3 DNA follows: TGCAGCGCCAGGACTAGCGGACTCAATGAGCAGTTCTTC.

The chain is built from TRBV9 and TRBJ1-1; D might be TRBD1 (5 bases). The V end lost 0 bases, the J end lost 3 bases, and 12 bases lay between the germline ends. This CDR3 has 15 amino acids. Germline values: CDR1 SGDLS, CDR2 YYNGEE. CDR3 nucleotide sequence: TGTGCCAGCAGCGTAGAGGGGTTGGCGGACACTGAAGCTTTCTTT. Its protein product is CASSVEGLADTEAFF.

The chain links TRBV30 to TRBJ2-7, with unresolved D. V was clipped by 1 base and J by 3 bases, with 7 bases between them. The CDR3 covers 12 residues. CDR1 and CDR2 (germline): GTSNPN, SVGIG (reference sequence). The CDR3 loop is CAWSAPGYEQYF. The DNA of the CDR3 is TGTGCCTGGAGTGCACCGGGCTACGAGCAGTACTTC. The full variable domain, completed using reference TRBV30 and TRBJ2-7, is SQTIHQWPATLVQPVGSPLSLECTVEGTSNPNLYWYRQAAGRGLQLLFYSVGIGQISSEVPQNLSASRPQDRQFILSSKKLLLSDSGFYLCAWSAPGYEQYFGPGTRLTVT.

V and J are TRBV9 and TRBJ2-1, with TRBD2 identical over 11 bases. Losses at the gene ends were 7 bases for V and 9 bases for J; bases not matched to a gene: 15. The CDR3 is made up of 16 amino acids. Looked up from germline, CDR1 is SGDLS and CDR2 is YYNGEE. In DNA, the CDR3 is TGTGCCAGCTCTCTAGGAGGTAGCGGGGGGGCGGTTGAGCAGTTCTTC. This codes for CASSLGGSGGAVEQFF.

This chain uses TRBV9 with TRBJ1-2; TRBD1 might be the D (5 bases). Looked up from germline, CDR1 is SGDLS and CDR2 is YYNGEE. Trimming took off 3 bases at V and 6 bases at J, with 9 bases between the two ends. The length of the CDR3 is 12 residues. The CDR3 DNA follows: TGTGCCAGCAGCGCGGGGGGGGATGGCTACACCTTC. Its translation is CASSAGGDGYTF.

In the case of this clone: An end of the junction differs from the germline gene, which may be a read error. The chain joins TRBV14 to TRBJ2-7; TRBD1 is a possible D gene (7 bases). The germline V gene has CDR1 SGHDN and CDR2 FVKESK. There are 13 residues in the CDR3. CDR3 in DNA: TGTGCCAGCAGCCAAGATCGGGGGACAGTCATCTTCTTC. It translates to CASSQDRGTVIFF.

The chain employs TRBV27 and TRBJ1-4, with D hard to call. Trimming stripped 5 bases from V and 1 base from J, with 11 bases between. CDR1 is MNHEY, CDR2 SMNVEV, per germline (reference sequence). The CDR3 sequence is 15 residues long. The CDR3 sequence is CASSTRGRTNEKLFF. For the CDR3, the DNA is TGTGCCAGCAGTACCCGCGGGCGAACTAATGAAAAACTGTTTTTT.

The V gene is TRBV29-1, the J gene TRBJ2-1; 11 nucleotides match TRBD1. V gave up 6 bases and J gave up 8 bases; unmatched junction bases: 9. The CDR3 runs to 14 residues. Germline values: CDR1 SQVTM, CDR2 ANQGSEA. CDR3 bases: TGCAGCGTAGATCCGGGACAGGGGGGCGATGAGCAGTTCTTC. Translated, it gives CSVDPGQGGDEQFF.

On this clone itself: The sample holds other DNA sequences that translate to the same CDR3. The CDR3: CASSVTSGGEETQYF. CDR3 DNA: TGTGCCAGCAGCGTAACCAGCGGGGGAGAAGAGACCCAGTACTTC. This sequence joins TRBV9 and TRBJ2-5; 8 bases fit TRBD2. Germline V gives CDR1 SGDLS, CDR2 YYNGEE. CDR3 length equals 15 residues. V was pared by 1 base and J by 3 bases, with 5 bases of the junction left unmatched.

This clone was seen once. This chain joins TRBV10-2 and TRBJ1-4, with D maybe TRBD1 (6 bases). V lost 1 base to trimming and J lost 4 bases, with 10 bases between them. Germline lookup yields CDR1 WSHSY and CDR2 SAAADI. CDR3 length equals 15 residues. The CDR3 DNA is TGCGCCAGCAGTGAGTACAGGGACGTTAATGAAAAACTGTTTTTT. Its protein product is CASSEYRDVNEKLFF.

The chain is built from TRBV6-4 and TRBJ2-5; D possibly corresponds to TRBD2 (6 bases). Germline lookup yields CDR1 MRHNA and CDR2 SNTAGT. The CDR3 contains 15 residues. V was trimmed by 2 bases and J by 5 bases, leaving 15 bases between them. This CDR3 is CASSDRYLARETQYF. The CDR3 nucleotides are TGTGCCAGCAGTGACCGGTATCTAGCGCGGGAGACCCAGTACTTC.

The genes are TRBV14 and TRBJ2-3; the D is unclear. Per germline, CDR1 SGHDN and CDR2 FVKESK. Trimming removed 0 bases from V and 3 bases from J, with 16 bases in between. The CDR3 totals 17 residues. The CDR3 region is CASSQEEMVVLTDTQYF. The CDR3 bases are TGTGCCAGCAGCCAAGAGGAGATGGTTGTACTTACAGATACGCAGTATTTT.

CDR3 DNA: TGCGCCAGCAGCCAAGGTCAGGGGGAGGTCTATGGCTACACCTTC. This gives the protein CASSQGQGEVYGYTF. The chain uses TRBV4-1 and TRBJ1-2, with TRBD1 matching over 7 bases. The CDR3 extends over 15 amino acids. From germline, CDR1 is MGHRA and CDR2 YSYEKL. V gave up 1 base and J gave up 4 bases; unmatched junction bases: 6.